Shown below are 25 T cell receptor beta chains from a single sample sequenced in a study of blood T cell repertoires in COVID-19. Some clones are missing from TCRdb's copy, which holds only in-frame ones; the method was immunoSEQ multiplex PCR. The table has about 190,000 clones, approximately 92% seen once. Sequencing input: peripheral blood. The origin of the receptors is a man aged 45-65 years with acute or convalescent COVID-19.

The chain combines TRBV6-5 with TRBJ2-7; a weak D match, TRBD1 (5 bases). CDR1 is MNHEY, CDR2 SVGAGI, per germline. The CDR3 covers 15 residues. V was shortened by 6 bases and J by 5 bases, with 20 bases between the two germline ends. The CDR3 coding sequence is TGTGCCAGCAGCAATGGGGCCATGAACCACCACGAGCAGTACTTC. Translating gives CASSNGAMNHHEQYF.

This rearrangement joins TRBV6-5 to TRBJ1-4; 7 positions agree with TRBD1. Germline-derived CDR1 and CDR2 are MNHEY and SVGAGI. This CDR3 has 15 amino acids. V dropped 5 bases and J dropped 1; count of bases not matched to a gene: 4. CDR3 DNA sequence: TGTGCCAGCAGTATCTACAGGGGAACTAATGAAAAACTGTTTTTT. This codes for CASSIYRGTNEKLFF.

CDR3 amino acids: CASRASGLLVEQYF. The CDR3 nucleotides are TGTGCCAGCAGAGCTAGCGGGCTTCTGGTCGAGCAGTACTTC. The rearrangement links TRBV6-5 to TRBJ2-7; 8 bases match TRBD2. This CDR3 has 14 residues. Germline values: CDR1 MNHEY, CDR2 SVGAGI. V was pared by 6 bases and J by 6 bases, with 10 bases of the junction left unmatched.

The chain employs TRBV6-5 and TRBJ1-1; unclear D gene. V was cut by 2 bases and J by 1 base, with 8 bases left in between. In germline, CDR1 is MNHEY, CDR2 SVGAGI. The CDR3 runs to 14 residues. CDR3 in amino acids: CASSYGLGNTEAFF. CDR3 in DNA: TGTGCCAGCAGTTACGGACTCGGGAACACTGAAGCTTTCTTT.

This chain links TRBV5-8 with TRBJ2-3, with D unclear. The V end lost 3 bases, the J end lost 0 bases, and 14 bases lay between the germline ends. Looked up from germline, CDR1 is SGHTS and CDR2 is YDEGEE. This CDR3 comprises 16 residues. This CDR3 is CASSSPGWYSTDTQYF. Written as DNA, the CDR3 is TGTGCCAGCAGCTCCCCCGGGTGGTATAGCACAGATACGCAGTATTTT.

The chain combines TRBV7-3 with TRBJ2-2; 9 bases are a match to TRBD2. J was trimmed by 3 bases and V by 6 bases; bases with no gene match: 5. CDR3 length: 15 amino acids. CDR1 SGHTA and CDR2 FQGTGA come from the germline V gene. The CDR3 region is CASSDGLAYTGELFF. DNA for the CDR3: TGTGCCAGCAGTGACGGACTAGCGTACACCGGGGAGCTGTTTTTT.

As concerns this clone: Germline is not matched at one junction end, which may reflect a read error. The same CDR3 arises from other DNA sequences in this sample as well. The rearrangement joins TRBV6-1 to TRBJ2-7; no firm D call. The CDR3 is made up of 13 amino acids. Germline CDR1 MNHNS, CDR2 SASEGT. The CDR3 here is CASREDPAYEQYF. CDR3 coding DNA: TGTGCCAGCAGAGAAGATCCCGCCTATGAGCAGTACTTC.

This chain uses TRBV27 with TRBJ2-1; TRBD2 aligns across 11 bases. Germline CDR1 reads MNHEY; CDR2 reads SMNVEV (reference sequence). Losses at the gene ends were 1 base for V and 9 bases for J; bases not matched to a gene: 5. The CDR3 spans 15 residues. In DNA, the CDR3 is TGTGCCAGCAGTTTATTAGCGGGAGGGCCTAGTGAGCAGTTCTTC. Translated: CASSLLAGGPSEQFF.

This chain connects TRBV28 to TRBJ2-2, with D possibly TRBD2 on 6 matching bases. The germline gives CDR1 MDHEN, CDR2 SYDVKM. This CDR3 is 14 amino acids long. V was cut by 7 bases and J by 5 bases, with 14 bases left in between. The CDR3 loop reads CASIPGDRTGELFF. DNA of the CDR3: TGTGCCAGCATCCCGGGAGACAGAACCGGGGAGCTGTTTTTT.

The chain recombines TRBV4-1 with TRBJ2-7; possible D gene TRBD1, 6 bases. V lost 0 bases and J lost 3, with 12 bases in between. CDR3 size: 15 residues. Germline V gives CDR1 MGHRA, CDR2 YSYEKL. CDR3 DNA: TGCGCCAGCAGCCAAGATAAACAGGGAATCTACGAGCAGTACTTC. Translating gives CASSQDKQGIYEQYF.

V and J are TRBV27 and TRBJ1-1; 9 nucleotides align to TRBD1. V shed 5 bases and J 1 base; nucleotides not matched to a gene: 5. Germline V gene data show CDR1 as MNHEY and CDR2 as SMNVEV (reference sequence). The length of the CDR3 is 15 residues. The CDR3 DNA sequence: TGTGCCAGCAGTCCGCAGGGACAGGGGAACACTGAAGCTTTCTTT. It translates to CASSPQGQGNTEAFF.

The chain joins TRBV5-8 to TRBJ2-3, with D maybe TRBD1 (6 bases). Germline CDR1 SGHTS, CDR2 YDEGEE. Trimming stripped 0 bases from V and 4 bases from J, with 15 bases between. The CDR3 runs to 16 residues. The DNA for the CDR3 is TGTGCCAGCAGCTTGGGGATGGGGGCCCGGCCAGATACGCAGTATTTT. As protein: CASSLGMGARPDTQYF.

V gene TRBV9 combines with J gene TRBJ1-3; D unresolved. Between the trimmed V and J ends, which lost 0 bases and 0 bases, there was a span of 7 bases. Germline loops: CDR1 SGDLS, CDR2 YYNGEE. The CDR3 is 15 residues long. The CDR3 protein is CASSVDDYSGNTIYF. CDR3 DNA sequence: TGTGCCAGCAGCGTAGACGACTACTCTGGAAACACCATATATTTT.

The CDR3 sequence is CASSVRDSNTGELFF. The CDR3 bases are TGTGCCAGCAGCGTCCGGGACAGCAACACCGGGGAGCTGTTTTTT. V is TRBV9 and J is TRBJ2-2; TRBD1 agrees at 7 bases. Per the germline V gene, CDR1 is SGDLS and CDR2 is YYNGEE. The CDR3 contains 15 residues. With 2 bases clipped from V and 2 bases from J, the junction kept 3 bases outside the gene matches.

The rearrangement uses TRBV29-1 and TRBJ2-7; TRBD2 matches 12 bases. The CDR3 loop spans 12 amino acids. In germline, CDR1 is SQVTM, CDR2 ANQGSEA. J was trimmed by 3 bases and V by 7 bases; bases with no gene match: 1. CDR3 region: CSGGLAGYEQYF. For the CDR3, the DNA is TGCAGCGGGGGACTAGCGGGCTACGAGCAGTACTTC.

This rearrangement joins TRBV9 to TRBJ2-1, with 9 bases identical to TRBD1. The CDR3 consists of 15 residues. CDR1 and CDR2 from the germline V gene are SGDLS and YYNGEE. The V and J ends lost 3 bases and 4 bases, in that order; junction bases with no gene match: 5. The DNA for the CDR3 is TGTGCCAGCAGCGACCGGGACAGGGAATACAATGAGCAGTTCTTC. Amino acid sequence: CASSDRDREYNEQFF.

Written as DNA, the CDR3 is TGTGCTCTCCGGGGGGTTTCGGAGACCCAGTACTTC. Protein product: CALRGVSETQYF. The V gene is TRBV30, the J gene TRBJ2-5; 7 bases line up with TRBD2. The CDR3 has 12 residues. Germline V lookup: CDR1 GTSNPN, CDR2 SVGIG (reference sequence).

As for this clone: Different DNA sequences within this sample yield the same CDR3. V and J are TRBV11-2 and TRBJ2-1, with 9 bases aligning to TRBD1. The germline V gene encodes CDR1 SGHAT and CDR2 FQNNGV. The CDR3 is 16 residues long. Unmatched junction bases numbered 10, after V lost 5 bases and J lost 5 bases. The CDR3 sequence is CASSPAGTGFHNEQFF. In nucleotides, the CDR3 is TGTGCCAGCAGCCCCGCTGGGACAGGGTTCCACAATGAGCAGTTCTTC. The full variable domain, in which reference TRBV11-2 and TRBJ2-1 provide the parts outside the CDR3, is EAGVAQSPRYKIIEKRQSVAFWCNPISGHATLYWYQQILGQGPKLLIQFQNNGVVDDSQLPKDRFSAERLKGVDSTLKIQPAKLEDSAVYLCASSPAGTGFHNEQFFGPGTRLTVL.

This clone was found a few times. The chain carries TRBV7-9 and TRBJ2-7, with 7 bases lining up with TRBD2. Germline CDR1 is SEHNR and CDR2 is FQNEAQ (reference sequence). This CDR3 has 13 residues. The CDR3 is CATRGGSVHEQYF. The DNA of the CDR3 is TGTGCTACGAGGGGCGGGAGTGTCCACGAGCAGTACTTC.

This clone has just one count. The chain links TRBV27 to TRBJ1-4, with a possible D match to TRBD1 (5 bases). Trimming cost V 4 bases and J 5 bases, with 14 bases left between them. Germline values: CDR1 MNHEY, CDR2 SMNVEV (reference sequence). The CDR3 runs 15 residues. CDR3 sequence: CASSSPTGGNEKLFF. CDR3 nucleotides: TGTGCCAGCAGTTCTCCTACAGGTGGAAATGAAAAACTGTTTTTT. The complete variable domain, with remaining parts taken from reference TRBV27 and TRBJ1-4, reads EAQVTQNPRYLITVTGKKLTVTCSQNMNHEYMSWYRQDPGLGLRQIYYSMNVEVTDKGDVPEGYKVSRKEKRNFPLILESPSPNQTSLYFCASSSPTGGNEKLFFGSGTQLSVL.

V is TRBV4-1 and J is TRBJ2-1; tentative D call: TRBD1 (6 bases). V lost 4 bases and J 8 bases, leaving 9 bases between the germline ends. Germline V gene lookup returns CDR1 MGHRA and CDR2 YSYEKL. This CDR3 contains 12 residues. The CDR3 region is CASSPRGDEQFF. In nucleotides, the CDR3 is TGCGCCAGCAGCCCCAGGGGAGATGAGCAGTTCTTC.

The chain recombines TRBV12-3 or TRBV12-4 with TRBJ2-5; no clear D gene. The CDR3 has 13 residues. The germline V and J ends were trimmed by 5 bases and 0 bases, with 7 bases remaining between them. CDR3 loop: CASSMRNQETQYF. CDR3 DNA: TGTGCCAGCAGTATGCGGAACCAAGAGACCCAGTACTTC.

J is TRBJ1-1 and V is TRBV6-5; D gene unclear. From germline, CDR1 is MNHEY and CDR2 SVGAGI. The CDR3 is 13 amino acids. Trimming took 6 bases from V and 1 from J, leaving 9 bases between them. CDR3 DNA: TGTGCCAGCAGAGCACAGAGGAACACTGAAGCTTTCTTT. Protein product: CASRAQRNTEAFF.

The chain links TRBV7-2 to TRBJ2-3; a weak D match, TRBD2 (6 bases). The germline V gene encodes CDR1 SGHTA and CDR2 FQGNSA. CDR3 size: 16 residues. V lost 5 bases to trimming and J lost 1 base, with 16 bases between them. CDR3 amino acids: CASSPSPQRGTDTQYF. In DNA, the CDR3 is TGTGCCAGCAGCCCGTCCCCCCAGCGGGGCACAGATACGCAGTATTTT.

The V and J genes are TRBV7-2 and TRBJ2-7, with 12 nucleotides matching TRBD2. Per germline, CDR1 SGHTA and CDR2 FQGNSA. V dropped 5 bases and J dropped 4; count of bases not matched to a gene: 6. This CDR3 contains 15 residues. In DNA, the CDR3 is TGTGCCAGCAGCCGCGGGACTAGCGGGCGGTACGAGCAGTACTTC. Translated: CASSRGTSGRYEQYF.